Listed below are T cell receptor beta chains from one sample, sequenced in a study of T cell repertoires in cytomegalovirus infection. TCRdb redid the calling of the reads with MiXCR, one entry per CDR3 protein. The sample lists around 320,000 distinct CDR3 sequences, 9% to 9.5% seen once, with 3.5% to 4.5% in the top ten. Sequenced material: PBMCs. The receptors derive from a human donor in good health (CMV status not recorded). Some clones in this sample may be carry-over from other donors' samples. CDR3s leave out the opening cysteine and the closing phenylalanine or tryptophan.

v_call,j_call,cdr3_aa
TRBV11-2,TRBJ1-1,ASSLAAWGGANTEAF
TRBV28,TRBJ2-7,ASSFEQAIDEQY
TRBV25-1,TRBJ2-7,ASSEYGAAYEQY
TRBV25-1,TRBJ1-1,ASSLGQSEAF
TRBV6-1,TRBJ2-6,ASSPLGSSGANVLT
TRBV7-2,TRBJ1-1,ASSLRGTEAF
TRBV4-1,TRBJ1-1,ASSQAPPLEAF
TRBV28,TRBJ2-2,ASSLWGNTGELF
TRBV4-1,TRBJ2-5,ASSQTPSPGQKGETQY
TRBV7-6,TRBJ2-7,ASSFTLAGLGEQY
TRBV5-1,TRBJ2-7,ASSFSGGAREQY
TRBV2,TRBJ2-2,ASKAGQGTGELF
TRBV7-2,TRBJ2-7,ASSEGGSYEQY
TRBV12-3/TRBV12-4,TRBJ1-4,ASTIGARGTNEKLF
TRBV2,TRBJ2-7,ASQPVYEQY
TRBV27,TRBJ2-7,ASTPGRGGEQY
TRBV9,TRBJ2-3,ASSGPGLAGGRADTQY
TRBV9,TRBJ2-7,ASSPSGTLDEQY
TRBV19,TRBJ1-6,ASSLSSSTTNSPLH
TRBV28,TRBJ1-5,ASSPPNQPQH
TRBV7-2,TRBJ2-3,ASSATPTDTQY
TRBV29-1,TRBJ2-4,SVERVGGPDIQY
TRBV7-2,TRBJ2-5,ASSFGISQETQY